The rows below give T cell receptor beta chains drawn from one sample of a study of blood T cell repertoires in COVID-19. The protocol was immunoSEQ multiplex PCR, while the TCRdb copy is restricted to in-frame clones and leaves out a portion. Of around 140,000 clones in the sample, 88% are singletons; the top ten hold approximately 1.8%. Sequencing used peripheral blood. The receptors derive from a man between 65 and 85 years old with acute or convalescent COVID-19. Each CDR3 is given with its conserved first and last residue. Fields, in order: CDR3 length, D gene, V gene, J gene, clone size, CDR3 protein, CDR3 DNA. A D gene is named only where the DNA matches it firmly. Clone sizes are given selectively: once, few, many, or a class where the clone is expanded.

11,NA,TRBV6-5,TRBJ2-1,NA,CASMAVNEQFF,TGTGCCAGCATGGCTGTCAATGAGCAGTTCTTC
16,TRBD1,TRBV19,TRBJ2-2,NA,CASSKTRTGSPGELFF,TGTGCCAGTAGTAAAACTAGGACAGGTTCCCCCGGGGAGCTGTTTTTT
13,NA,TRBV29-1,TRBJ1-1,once,CSVARQPNTEAFF,TGCAGCGTTGCCAGACAGCCTAACACTGAAGCTTTCTTT
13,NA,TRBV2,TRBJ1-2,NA,CASTRETTNGYTF,TGTGCCAGCACGCGAGAAACCACTAATGGCTACACCTTC
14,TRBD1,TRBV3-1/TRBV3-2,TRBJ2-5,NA,CASSQDRGRETQYF,TGTGCCAGCAGCCAAGACAGGGGGCGGGAGACCCAGTACTTC
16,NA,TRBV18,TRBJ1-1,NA,CASSPEYSDMNTEAFF,TGTGCCAGCTCACCAGAATACTCTGACATGAACACTGAAGCTTTCTTT
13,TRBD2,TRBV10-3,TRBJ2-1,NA,CAIGASGDNEQFF,TGTGCCATCGGGGCTAGCGGGGACAATGAGCAGTTCTTC
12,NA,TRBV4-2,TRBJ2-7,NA,CASIPVNYEQYF,TGTGCCAGCATTCCTGTTAACTACGAGCAGTACTTC
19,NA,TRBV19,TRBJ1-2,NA,CASRSGPAVRRLDSYGYTF,TGTGCCAGTAGATCCGGACCGGCGGTCCGAAGACTGGACAGCTATGGCTACACCTTC
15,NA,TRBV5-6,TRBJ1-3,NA,CASSPQTRSGNTIYF,TGTGCCAGCAGCCCTCAGACACGCTCTGGAAACACCATATATTTT
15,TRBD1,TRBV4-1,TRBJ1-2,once,CASSLRTGVNYGYTF,TGCGCCAGCAGCCTGCGGACAGGCGTTAACTATGGCTACACCTTC
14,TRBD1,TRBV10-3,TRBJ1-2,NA,CAIRPGQGLSGYTF,TGTGCCATCAGGCCGGGACAGGGGTTGTCTGGCTACACCTTC
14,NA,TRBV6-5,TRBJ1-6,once,CASSYNRVGSPLHF,TGTGCCAGCAGTTACAATCGGGTCGGTTCACCCCTCCACTTT
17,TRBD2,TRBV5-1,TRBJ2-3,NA,CASSRLASGASTDTQYF,TGCGCCAGCAGCCGGCTGGCTAGCGGGGCTAGCACAGATACGCAGTATTTT
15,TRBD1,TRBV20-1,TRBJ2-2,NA,CSASPRTGGNRELFF,TGCAGTGCTAGTCCCCGGACAGGGGGGAACCGGGAGCTGTTTTTT
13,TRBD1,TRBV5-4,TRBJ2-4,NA,CASSLTGSDIQYF,TGTGCCAGCAGCCTGACAGGGTCGGACATTCAGTACTTC
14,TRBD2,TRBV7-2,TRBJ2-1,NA,CASSLALGGNEQFF,TGTGCCAGCAGCTTAGCCTTGGGGGGGAATGAGCAGTTCTTC
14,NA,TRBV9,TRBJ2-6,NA,CASSPRSGANVLTF,TGTGCCAGCAGCCCTAGGTCTGGGGCCAACGTCCTGACTTTC
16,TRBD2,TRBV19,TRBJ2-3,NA,CASSIVGRGSTDTQYF,TGTGCCAGTAGTATAGTCGGGCGGGGGAGCACAGATACGCAGTATTTT
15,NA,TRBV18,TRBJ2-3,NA,CASSPGESPTDTQYF,TGTGCCAGCTCCCCCGGGGAATCCCCCACAGATACGCAGTATTTT
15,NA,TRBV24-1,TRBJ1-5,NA,CATSDSARVNQPQHF,TGTGCCACCAGTGATTCAGCCCGGGTAAATCAGCCCCAGCATTTT
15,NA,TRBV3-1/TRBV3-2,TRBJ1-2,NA,CASSQGGGRAAGYTF,TGTGCCAGCAGCCAAGGCGGGGGCAGGGCTGCTGGCTACACCTTC
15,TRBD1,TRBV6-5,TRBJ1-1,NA,CASSKTGGMGTEAFF,TGTGCCAGCAGCAAAACAGGGGGAATGGGCACTGAAGCTTTCTTT
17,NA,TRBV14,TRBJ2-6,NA,CASSQRGSRSGANVLTF,TGTGCCAGCAGCCAGAGGGGGTCGCGGTCTGGGGCCAACGTCCTGACTTTC
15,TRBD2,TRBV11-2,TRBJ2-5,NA,CASSLDGGGEKTQYF,TGTGCCAGCAGCTTAGATGGCGGGGGGGAAAAGACCCAGTACTTC
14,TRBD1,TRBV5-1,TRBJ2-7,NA,CASRRQGERNEQYF,TGCGCCAGCAGGCGACAGGGGGAACGGAACGAGCAGTACTTC
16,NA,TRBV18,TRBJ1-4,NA,CASSHKQITTNEKLFF,TGTGCCAGCTCACACAAACAGATAACAACTAATGAAAAACTGTTTTTT
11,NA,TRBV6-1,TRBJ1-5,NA,CASSDFKPQHF,TGTGCCAGCAGTGATTTCAAGCCCCAGCATTTT
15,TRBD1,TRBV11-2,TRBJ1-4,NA,CASSTRGGTNEKLFF,TGTGCCAGCAGCACTCGAGGGGGCACTAATGAAAAACTGTTTTTT
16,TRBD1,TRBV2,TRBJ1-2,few,CASSGSVTGLNYGYTF,TGTGCCAGCAGTGGGTCAGTGACAGGGTTGAACTATGGCTACACCTTC
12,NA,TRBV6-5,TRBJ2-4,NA,CASSPGGSIQYF,TGTGCCAGCAGTCCTGGAGGGAGCATTCAGTACTTC
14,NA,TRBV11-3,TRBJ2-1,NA,CASSLGPSYNEQFF,TGTGCCAGCAGCTTAGGGCCCTCCTACAATGAGCAGTTCTTC
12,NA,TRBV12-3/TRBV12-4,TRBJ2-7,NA,CASSSQGGEQYF,TGTGCCAGCAGTTCACAGGGAGGGGAGCAGTACTTC
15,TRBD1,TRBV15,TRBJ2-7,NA,CATSRDRQGAHEQYF,TGTGCCACCAGCAGGGACCGACAGGGGGCCCACGAGCAGTACTTC
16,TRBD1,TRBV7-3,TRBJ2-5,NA,CASSPTTTGAGETQYF,TGTGCCAGCAGCCCCACTACGACAGGGGCTGGAGAGACCCAGTACTTC
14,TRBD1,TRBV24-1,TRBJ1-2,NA,CATSDLDRGYGYTF,TGTGCCACCAGTGATTTGGACAGGGGCTATGGCTACACCTTC
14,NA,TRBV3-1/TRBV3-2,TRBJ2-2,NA,CASKRQASTGELFF,TGTGCCAGCAAACGTCAGGCGAGCACCGGGGAGCTGTTTTTT
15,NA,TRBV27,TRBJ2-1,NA,CASRGAGRSYNEQFF,TGTGCCAGCAGAGGTGCGGGACGCTCCTACAATGAGCAGTTCTTC
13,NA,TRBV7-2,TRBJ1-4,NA,CASSTYRDKKLFF,TGTGCCAGCAGCACCTACCGGGACAAAAAACTGTTTTTT
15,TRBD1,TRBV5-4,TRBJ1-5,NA,CASSLDRGEVQPQHF,TGTGCCAGCAGCTTGGACAGGGGCGAGGTTCAGCCCCAGCATTTT
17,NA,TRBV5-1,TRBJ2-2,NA,CAGSSSSLGSGTGELFF,TGCGCCGGCAGCTCCTCAAGTCTAGGGAGTGGCACCGGGGAGCTGTTTTTT
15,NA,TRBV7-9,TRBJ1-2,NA,CASSFWGGDLYGYTF,TGTGCCAGCAGCTTTTGGGGGGGCGATCTCTATGGCTACACCTTC
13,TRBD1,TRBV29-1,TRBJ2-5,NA,CSGGDRGILTQYF,TGCAGCGGTGGTGACAGGGGTATTTTGACCCAGTACTTC
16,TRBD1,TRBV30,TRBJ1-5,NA,CAWTPGTGFIDQPQHF,TGTGCCTGGACACCCGGGACAGGGTTCATCGATCAGCCCCAGCATTTT
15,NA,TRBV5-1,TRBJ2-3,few,CASTRRGAGTDTQYF,TGCGCCAGCACCCGTAGGGGTGCTGGCACAGATACGCAGTATTTT
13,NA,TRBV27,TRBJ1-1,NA,CASSPVPEREAFF,TGTGCCAGCAGCCCGGTCCCCGAGAGGGAAGCTTTCTTT
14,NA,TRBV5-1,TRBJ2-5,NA,CASSLSASGETQYF,TGCGCCAGCAGCTTGTCAGCCTCGGGAGAGACCCAGTACTTC
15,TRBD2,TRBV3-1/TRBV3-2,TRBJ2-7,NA,CASSQGSGGSYEQYF,TGTGCCAGCAGCCAAGGCAGCGGGGGGTCATACGAGCAGTACTTC